The sequence of this T cell receptor (beta chain) was determined in a study of shared clonotypes between healthy human individuals. On the study more broadly: A couple of female and three male donors aged 18 to 49 were enrolled.

Overall study findings and caveats: Only blood samples were collected, and tissue repertoires likely differ. Despite large depth, rarefaction showed incomplete sorted-subset sequencing.

Naive CD8 cells, CD45RO-negative and positively selected for CCR7, excluded terminally differentiated effector memory CD45RA+ cells. Donors included only healthy HIV-negative adults lacking recent acute infections or vaccinations. Germline CDR1 reads MGHDK; CDR2 reads SYGVNS. The V segment lost 2 bases and the J segment 6 bases; nucleotides outside the gene matches: 7. CDR3 size: 15 residues. The protocol was immunoSEQ multiplex PCR, while the TCRdb copy is restricted to in-frame clones and leaves out a portion. The repertoire holds around 2.1 million clones, 85% to 95% seen once, with over 1.5% in the top ten. As regards this clone: What it binds is unknown.

The sample taken for sequencing was naive CD8+ T cells from PBMCs. The chain employs TRBV25-1 and TRBJ2-1, with 7 nucleotides matching TRBD2. The TCR sequence derives from a man between 18 and 35 years old in good health. Some clones in this sample may be carry-over from other donors' samples. CDR3: CASSENRLAGNEQFF. In DNA, the CDR3 is TGTGCCAGCAGTGAAAATCGACTAGCTGGCAATGAGCAGTTCTTC.